These 18 T cell receptor beta chains were all obtained from the same sample, sequenced in a study of CXCR3-negative and CXCR3-positive naive CD8 T cells. cDNA libraries for TRB were generated by 5' RACE incorporating UMI labels. TCRdb re-analyzed the 5' RACE reads; it lists each CDR3 protein once, without DNA. The table for this sample gives 45,000 to 65,000 distinct CDR3 sequences. Sequencing was carried out using memory CD8+ T cells from blood. The receptors were sampled from a human donor in good health. Some clones in this sample may be carry-over from other donors' samples.

The V gene is TRBV9, the J gene TRBJ1-1. The CDR3 is 14 residues long. Germline V lookup: CDR1 SGDLS, CDR2 YYNGEE. CDR3 region: CASSPEGANTEAFF. Filled out from reference TRBV9 and TRBJ1-1, the complete variable domain reads DSGVTQTPKHLITATGQRVTLRCSPRSGDLSVYWYQQSLDQGLQFLIQYYNGEERAKGNILERFSAQQFPDLHSELNLSSLELGDSALYFCASSPEGANTEAFFGQGTRLTVV.

The chain uses TRBV3-1 and TRBJ2-7. The CDR3 contains 13 residues. Germline assignment: CDR1 LGHDT and CDR2 YNNKEL (reference sequence). CDR3: CASSQEESYEQYF.

The chain carries TRBV6-2 or TRBV6-3 and TRBJ2-2; the D call from TCRdb, TRBD1, cannot be confirmed without DNA. Germline V gene lookup returns CDR1 MNHEY and CDR2 SVGEGT. The CDR3 runs to 16 residues. CDR3 protein: CASRATGGVYTGELFF.

V usage is TRBV20-1 and J usage is TRBJ2-1; checking the TCRdb D call of TRBD2 is not possible without DNA. Germline V gives CDR1 DFQATT, CDR2 SNEGSKA (reference sequence). This CDR3 contains 14 residues. The chain's CDR3 is CSATLAGDYNEQFF.

The chain uses TRBV6-2 or TRBV6-3 and TRBJ2-5; TCRdb names TRBD1, which stays unverified in the absence of DNA. The germline CDR1 and CDR2 sequences are MNHEY and SVGEGT. This CDR3 is 16 amino acids long. CDR3 sequence: CASSYFGGGYQETQYF.

The chain carries TRBV20-1 and TRBJ2-7; TCRdb's D call, TRBD1, is unchecked because there is no DNA. CDR1 is DFQATT, CDR2 SNEGSKA, per germline (reference sequence). This CDR3 is built from 18 residues. This CDR3 is CSARDRDAVSHRGYEQYF.

The V call is TRBV7-6, the J call TRBJ2-1. The CDR3 has 13 amino acids. Germline loops: CDR1 SGHVS, CDR2 FNYEAQ. This chain's CDR3 is CASSLLDYNEQFF.

The chain joins TRBV11-2 to TRBJ2-3; with no DNA, the TCRdb D assignment of TRBD1 cannot be verified. Germline V gene sequence: CDR1 SGHAT, CDR2 FQNNGV. The CDR3 runs to 15 residues. CDR3 in amino acids: CASSLEGSPTDTQYF.

This chain uses TRBV12-5 with TRBJ2-1; TCRdb reports TRBD1, a call that lacks DNA to check it against. The CDR3 consists of 12 residues. Germline lookup yields CDR1 LGHNT and CDR2 FRNRAP. The CDR3 sequence: CASANEGSEQFF.

The rearrangement uses TRBV10-3 and TRBJ2-1; TCRdb's assignment of TRBD2 cannot be checked, as there is no DNA. CDR1 and CDR2 from the germline V gene are ENHRY and SYGVKD. The CDR3 contains 15 residues. This CDR3 reads CAISESGGTYNEQFF.

This chain joins TRBV29-1 and TRBJ2-5; TCRdb's D call of TRBD1 is untestable without DNA. Per the germline V gene, CDR1 is SQVTM and CDR2 is ANQGSEA. The CDR3 spans 11 residues. This CDR3 reads CSAITLGTQYF.

The chain has TRBV29-1 and TRBJ2-7; the D call from TCRdb, TRBD2, cannot be confirmed without DNA. The CDR3 covers 14 residues. The V gene's germline CDR1 is SQVTM and CDR2 ANQGSEA. CDR3: CSVVGGLSSYEQYF.

The chain recombines TRBV7-2 with TRBJ2-5; the D call from TCRdb, TRBD2, cannot be confirmed without DNA. Germline V gives CDR1 SGHTA, CDR2 FQGNSA. The CDR3 spans 15 residues. The CDR3 here is CASSSSAGIQETQYF.

This chain uses TRBV27 with TRBJ1-5; the D call from TCRdb, TRBD1, cannot be confirmed without DNA. CDR1 and CDR2 (germline): MNHEY, SMNVEV (reference sequence). This CDR3 is built from 17 residues. CDR3 sequence reads: CASSLSMGEPGFQPQHF.

The J gene is TRBJ1-1, the V gene TRBV14; the D gene TCRdb calls, TRBD1, cannot be checked with no DNA. There are 13 residues in the CDR3. The germline CDR1 and CDR2 sequences are SGHDN and FVKESK. CDR3 loop: CASSQPPNTEAFF.

This sequence joins TRBV29-1 and TRBJ2-7. The CDR3 is 15 residues long. The germline CDR1 and CDR2 sequences are SQVTM and ANQGSEA. The CDR3: CSVVHPGSHFYEQYF.

This chain joins TRBV7-7 and TRBJ2-5. The CDR3 runs to 11 residues. Looked up from germline, CDR1 is SSHAT and CDR2 is FNYEAQ (reference sequence). CDR3 residues: CASSSGETQYF.

The chain employs TRBV29-1 and TRBJ2-1; TCRdb indicates TRBD2, and absent DNA this call remains unverified. Germline V lookup: CDR1 SQVTM, CDR2 ANQGSEA. The CDR3 has 13 residues. The CDR3 reads CSVDSGIYNEQFF.